This T cell receptor (beta chain) originates from a study of CD8 T cells in Susac syndrome. Study information: Among the Susac syndrome patients who underwent sequencing, roughly six had clinically active disease, while eight of them were in remission.

CDR1 and CDR2 from the germline V gene are LGHDT and YNNKEL (reference sequence). Trimming took 0 bases from V and 4 from J; bases not matched to a gene: 2. CDR3 length: 16 amino acids. RNA amounts of about 0.45 to 1 ug underwent reverse transcription with random hexamers. TCRdb used MiXCR to reprocess the immunoSEQ multiplex PCR reads, holding one entry per CDR3 protein. The sample includes roughly 190,000 distinct CDR3 sequences, approximately 96% of them seen just once. Sample: CD4+ T cells from PBMCs. This sequence was found in a human donor with Susac syndrome. The V call is TRBV3-1, the J call TRBJ2-1; 11 nucleotides match TRBD2. CDR3 sequence: CASSQDGTSGYNEQFF. In DNA form, the CDR3 reads TGTGCCAGCAGCCAAGACGGGACTAGCGGTTACAATGAGCAGTTCTTC.